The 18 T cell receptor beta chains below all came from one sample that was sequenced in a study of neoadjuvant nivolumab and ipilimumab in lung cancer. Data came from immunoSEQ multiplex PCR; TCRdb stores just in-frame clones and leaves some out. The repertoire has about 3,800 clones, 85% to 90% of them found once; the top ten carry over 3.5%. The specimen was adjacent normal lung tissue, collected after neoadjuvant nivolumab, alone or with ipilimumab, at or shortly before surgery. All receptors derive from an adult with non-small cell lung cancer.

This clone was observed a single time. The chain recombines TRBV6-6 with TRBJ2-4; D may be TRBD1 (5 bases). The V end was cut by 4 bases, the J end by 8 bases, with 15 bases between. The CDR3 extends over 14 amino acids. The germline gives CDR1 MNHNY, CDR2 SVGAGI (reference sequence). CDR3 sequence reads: CASSSGRGNDIQYF. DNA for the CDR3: TGTGCCAGCAGTTCAGGGCGAGGAAATGACATTCAGTACTTC.

The CDR3 DNA reads as TGTGCCAGCAGTTTGGTCGTGGGCCAACTCGATGGCTACACCTTC. Residues: CASSLVVGQLDGYTF. The V gene is TRBV27, the J gene TRBJ1-2; D ambiguous. Germline CDR1 is MNHEY and CDR2 is SMNVEV (reference sequence). This CDR3 is 15 amino acids long. The V gene lost 3 bases and the J gene lost 6 bases, with 17 bases spanning the gap.

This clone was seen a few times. The CDR3 DNA follows: TGTGCCAGCAGCTTATTACAGAATGAAGCTTTCTTT. It encodes CASSLLQNEAFF. V gene TRBV7-9 combines with J gene TRBJ1-1; no definite D call. V gave up 2 bases and J gave up 7 bases, with 8 bases separating them. The CDR3 has 12 amino acids. Germline CDR1 is SEHNR and CDR2 is FQNEAQ (reference sequence).

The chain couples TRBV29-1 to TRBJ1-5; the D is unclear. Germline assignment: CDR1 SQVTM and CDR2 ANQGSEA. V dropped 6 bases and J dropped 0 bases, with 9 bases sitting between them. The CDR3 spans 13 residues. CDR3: CSVQDGSNQPQHF. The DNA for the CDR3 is TGCAGCGTCCAGGACGGTAGCAATCAGCCCCAGCATTTT.

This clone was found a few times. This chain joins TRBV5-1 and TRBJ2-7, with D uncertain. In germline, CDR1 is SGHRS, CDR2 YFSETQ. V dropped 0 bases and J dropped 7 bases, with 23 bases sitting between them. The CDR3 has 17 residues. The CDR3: CASSLDPLGAWSEEQYF. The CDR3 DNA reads TGCGCCAGCAGCTTGGACCCACTGGGCGCGTGGAGTGAAGAGCAGTACTTC.

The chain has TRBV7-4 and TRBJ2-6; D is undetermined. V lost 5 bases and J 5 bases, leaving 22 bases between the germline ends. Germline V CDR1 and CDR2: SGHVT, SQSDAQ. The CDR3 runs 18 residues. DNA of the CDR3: TGTGCCAGCAGCACCCCATCCAGCTCACAAAGTCGGGCCAACGTCCTGACTTTC. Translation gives CASSTPSSSQSRANVLTF.

CDR3 nucleotides: TGTGCCAGCTATTCAAATGGGCGGGGGAACACCGGGGAGCTGTTTTTT. Its translation: CASYSNGRGNTGELFF. The genes are TRBV5-4 and TRBJ2-2; D possibly corresponds to TRBD2 (6 bases). The length of the CDR3 is 16 residues. The germline gives CDR1 SGHNT, CDR2 YYREEE (reference sequence). V was shortened by 7 bases and J by 1 base, with 17 bases between the two germline ends.

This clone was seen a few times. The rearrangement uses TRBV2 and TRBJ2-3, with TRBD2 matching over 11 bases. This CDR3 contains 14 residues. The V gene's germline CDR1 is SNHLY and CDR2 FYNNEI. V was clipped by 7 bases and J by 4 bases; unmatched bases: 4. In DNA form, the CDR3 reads TGTGCCAGCAATCGACTAGCGGGATCAGATACGCAGTATTTT. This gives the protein CASNRLAGSDTQYF.

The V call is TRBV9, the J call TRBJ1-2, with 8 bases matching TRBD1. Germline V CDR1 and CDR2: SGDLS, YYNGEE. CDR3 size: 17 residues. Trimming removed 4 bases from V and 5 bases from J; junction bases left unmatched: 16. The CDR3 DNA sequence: TGTGCCAGCAGCCCCACACTACCCGGACAGGGTCTTTATGGCTACACCTTC. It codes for CASSPTLPGQGLYGYTF. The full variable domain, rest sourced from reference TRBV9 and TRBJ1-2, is DSGVTQTPKHLITATGQRVTLRCSPRSGDLSVYWYQQSLDQGLQFLIQYYNGEERAKGNILERFSAQQFPDLHSELNLSSLELGDSALYFCASSPTLPGQGLYGYTFGSGTRLTVV.

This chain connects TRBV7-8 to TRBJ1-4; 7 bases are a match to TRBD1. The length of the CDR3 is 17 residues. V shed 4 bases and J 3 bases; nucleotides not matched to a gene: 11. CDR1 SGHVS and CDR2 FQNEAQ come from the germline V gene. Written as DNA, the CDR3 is TGTGCCAGCAGCTCCCTGGGGGGGGACAGCTCTAATGAAAAACTGTTTTTT. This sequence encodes CASSSLGGDSSNEKLFF.

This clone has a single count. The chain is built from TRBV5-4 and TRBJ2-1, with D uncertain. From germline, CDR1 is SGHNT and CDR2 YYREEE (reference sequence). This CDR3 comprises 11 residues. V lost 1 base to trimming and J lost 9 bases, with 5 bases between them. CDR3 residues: CASSLNLEQFF. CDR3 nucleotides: TGTGCCAGCAGCTTGAATCTTGAGCAGTTCTTC.

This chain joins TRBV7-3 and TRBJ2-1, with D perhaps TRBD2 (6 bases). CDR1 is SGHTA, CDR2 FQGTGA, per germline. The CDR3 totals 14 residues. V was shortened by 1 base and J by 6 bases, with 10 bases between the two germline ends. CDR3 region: CASSLIGGSNEQFF. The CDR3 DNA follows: TGTGCCAGCAGCTTAATAGGAGGGAGCAATGAGCAGTTCTTC.

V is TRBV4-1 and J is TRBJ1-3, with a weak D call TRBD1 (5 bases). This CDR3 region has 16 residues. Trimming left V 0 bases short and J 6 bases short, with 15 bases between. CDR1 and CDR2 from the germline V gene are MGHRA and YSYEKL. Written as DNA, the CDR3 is TGCGCCAGCAGCCAAGATCCCTGGCAGGGCGAAAACACCATATATTTT. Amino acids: CASSQDPWQGENTIYF.

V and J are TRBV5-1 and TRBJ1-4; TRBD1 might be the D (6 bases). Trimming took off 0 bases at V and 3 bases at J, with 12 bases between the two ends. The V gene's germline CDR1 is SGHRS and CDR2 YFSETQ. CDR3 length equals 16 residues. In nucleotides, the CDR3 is TGCGCCAGCAGCTTGGAGGGGGGGAGGTCTAATGAAAAACTGTTTTTT. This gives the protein CASSLEGGRSNEKLFF.

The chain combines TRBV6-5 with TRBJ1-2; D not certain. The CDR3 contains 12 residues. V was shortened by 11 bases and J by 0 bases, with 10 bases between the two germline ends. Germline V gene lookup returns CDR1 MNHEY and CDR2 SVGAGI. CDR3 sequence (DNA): TGTGCCTCCAGGCAGCCTAACTATGGCTACACCTTC. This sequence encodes CASRQPNYGYTF.

The CDR3 nucleotides are TGTGCCAGCGGCGACCTGTATAGCAATCAGCCCCAGCATTTT. Translated: CASGDLYSNQPQHF. The chain is built from TRBV25-1 and TRBJ1-5; no reliable D call. In germline, CDR1 is MGHDK, CDR2 SYGVNS. CDR3 size: 14 residues. V was pared by 8 bases and J by 0 bases, with 11 bases between.

CDR3 DNA: TGCGCCAGCAGCGCCCCAACAGGGGACGGCGAGCAGTACTTC. Residues: CASSAPTGDGEQYF. The rearrangement links TRBV5-1 to TRBJ2-7; TRBD1 matches at 7 bases. V was clipped by 4 bases and J by 6 bases; unmatched bases: 10. CDR3 length: 14 amino acids. The germline V gene encodes CDR1 SGHRS and CDR2 YFSETQ.

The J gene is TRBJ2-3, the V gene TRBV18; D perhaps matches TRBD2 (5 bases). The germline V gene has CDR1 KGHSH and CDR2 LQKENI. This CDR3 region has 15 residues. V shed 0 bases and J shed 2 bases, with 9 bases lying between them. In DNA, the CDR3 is TGTGCCAGCTCACCACCCCTCGGGGACACAGATACGCAGTATTTT. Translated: CASSPPLGDTDTQYF. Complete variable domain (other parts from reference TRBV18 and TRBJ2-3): NAGVMQNPRHLVRRRGQEARLRCSPMKGHSHVYWYRQLPEEGLKFMVYLQKENIIDESGMPKERFSAEFPKEGPSILRIQQVVRGDSAAYFCASSPPLGDTDTQYFGPGTRLTVL.